This T cell receptor beta chain was observed in a study of cytomegalovirus exposure and HLA in healthy donors. Germline CDR1 reads SGHRS; CDR2 reads YFSETQ. V was shortened by 3 bases and J by 0 bases, with 10 bases between the two germline ends. CDR3 length equals 16 residues. The PCR was carried out with 60 Vbeta primers and 13 Jbeta primers. The data were produced by immunoSEQ multiplex PCR, yet TCRdb's version contains in-frame clones alone and is incomplete. The table lists about 200,000 clones, 70% of them singletons. The TCR sequence derives from a man between 35 and 55 years old in good health and CMV-seropositive. The sequencing input was PBMCs. The chain joins TRBV5-1 to TRBJ1-6, with D possibly TRBD1 on 6 matching bases. As DNA, the CDR3 is TGCGCCAGCAGCTACGACAGGAGCTCCTATAATTCACCCCTCCACTTT. It yields the protein CASSYDRSSYNSPLHF.